These 24 T cell receptor beta chains came from one sample sequenced in a study of vaccination and CD4 T cells after COVID-19. Sequencing of DNA taken from cultured CD4+ T cells relied on the Oncomine TCR Beta short-read assay. TCRdb analysed the PCR reads with MiXCR anew, one entry per CDR3 protein. The data hold 20,000 to 30,000 distinct CDR3 sequences, with 55% to 70% observed a single time. Antigen specificity for these receptors is unknown. Treatment of the sample: approximately 11-day PBMC culture with coronavirus spike peptide pools or control peptides (ViraFEST assay). Sequencing used CD4+ T cells from blood, cultured in vitro. The receptors stem from a human donor who had recovered from COVID-19.

The V and J genes are TRBV7-9 and TRBJ1-1; 12 bases are shared with TRBD1. V shed 5 bases, J shed 5 bases, and the junction held 15 bases outside the gene matches. The CDR3 is 18 amino acids. Germline lookup yields CDR1 SEHNR and CDR2 FQNEAQ (reference sequence). The CDR3 region is CASSPRVGTGGSGTEAFF. Written as DNA, the CDR3 is TGTGCCAGCAGCCCCAGAGTTGGGACAGGGGGCTCAGGGACTGAAGCTTTCTTT.

The chain is built from TRBV29-1 and TRBJ2-7, with a possible D match to TRBD2 (5 bases). Germline V gene sequence: CDR1 SQVTM, CDR2 ANQGSEA. The CDR3 runs to 15 residues. Trimming took off 4 bases at V and 6 bases at J, with 22 bases between the two ends. The CDR3 is CSVGARTREEGEQYF. The CDR3 DNA reads as TGCAGCGTTGGCGCCCGGACCAGAGAAGAGGGCGAGCAGTACTTC.

In its sample, this clonotype was seen a few times. The J gene is TRBJ2-2, the V gene TRBV20-1, with 10 bases that match TRBD2. V shed 1 base and J 2 bases; nucleotides not matched to a gene: 4. Germline V gives CDR1 DFQATT, CDR2 SNEGSKA (reference sequence). The CDR3 sequence is 16 residues long. CDR3 sequence (DNA): TGCAGTGCTAGAGTAGCGGGAGGCCCCAACACCGGGGAGCTGTTTTTT. Protein: CSARVAGGPNTGELFF.

The chain has TRBV7-2 and TRBJ1-5; D gene unclear. The length of the CDR3 is 12 residues. Germline CDR1 reads SGHTA; CDR2 reads FQGNSA. With 1 base removed from V and 11 bases from J, the gap between germline ends came to 9 bases. The CDR3 region is CASSLGNRAQHF. The CDR3 coding sequence is TGTGCCAGCAGCTTAGGAAATCGGGCCCAGCATTTT.

This clonotype was observed a few times. The CDR3 here is CASSPSTGGKGYGYTF. For the CDR3, the DNA is TGTGCCAGCTCACCTTCAACAGGGGGCAAGGGATATGGCTACACCTTC. The genes are TRBV18 and TRBJ1-2; 9 bases agree with TRBD1. From germline, CDR1 is KGHSH and CDR2 LQKENI. J was trimmed by 5 bases and V by 3 bases; bases with no gene match: 10. CDR3 size: 16 residues.

This chain links TRBV20-1 with TRBJ1-6; weak D call: TRBD1 (5 bases). Germline V CDR1 and CDR2: DFQATT, SNEGSKA (reference sequence). Trimming pared 6 bases from V and 5 bases from J, leaving 23 bases between. The CDR3 is 17 amino acids. For the CDR3, the DNA is TGCAGTGCCGGGGCAGACCTCGGATATGGGAATAATTCACCCCTCCACTTT. Amino acid sequence: CSAGADLGYGNNSPLHF.

The V call is TRBV20-1, the J call TRBJ1-3; D not certain. Trimming removed 1 base from V and 2 bases from J, with 3 bases in between. CDR1 and CDR2 (germline): DFQATT, SNEGSKA (reference sequence). The CDR3 runs to 12 residues. This CDR3 is CSARVAGNTIYF. The DNA for the CDR3 is TGCAGTGCTAGAGTAGCTGGAAACACCATATATTTT.

This chain uses TRBV18 with TRBJ1-5; unclear D gene. The germline V gene encodes CDR1 KGHSH and CDR2 LQKENI. CDR3 length: 14 amino acids. Between the trimmed V and J ends, which lost 4 bases and 11 bases, there was a span of 18 bases. This CDR3 is CASSLGRQSVAQHF. CDR3 nucleotides: TGTGCCAGCTCACTCGGCAGGCAATCGGTGGCCCAGCATTTT.

The gene calls are TRBV30 and TRBJ1-3; D is ambiguous. V gave up 0 bases and J gave up 6 bases, with 15 bases separating them. The CDR3 runs 15 residues. The germline V gene has CDR1 GTSNPN and CDR2 SVGIG (reference sequence). This chain's CDR3 is CAWSVRISPTNTIYF. The CDR3 nucleotides are TGTGCCTGGAGTGTACGTATTAGTCCTACAAACACCATATATTTT.

This clonotype has just one count. The chain links TRBV14 to TRBJ1-2; D not certain. This CDR3 region has 13 residues. CDR1 is SGHDN and CDR2 is FVKESK in the germline V gene. Deletions cut 1 base from V and 4 bases from J, with 7 bases between. The CDR3 sequence is CASSQGLSYGYTF. The CDR3 DNA follows: TGTGCCAGCAGCCAAGGCCTATCCTATGGCTACACCTTC.

The chain links TRBV6-2 or TRBV6-3 to TRBJ1-1, with 7 bases identical to TRBD1. Germline assignment: CDR1 MNHEY and CDR2 SVGEGT. The CDR3 covers 17 residues. V dropped 2 bases and J dropped 0; count of bases not matched to a gene: 9. This chain's CDR3 is CASSYHLGTAMNTEAFF. As DNA, the CDR3 is TGTGCCAGCAGTTACCACCTTGGGACAGCCATGAACACTGAAGCTTTCTTT.

The chain uses TRBV10-2 and TRBJ1-2; weak D call: TRBD1 (6 bases). Germline CDR1 is WSHSY and CDR2 is SAAADI. V was trimmed by 5 bases and J by 8 bases, leaving 12 bases between them. The CDR3 extends over 12 amino acids. The CDR3 spells CASSPGDRGYTF. CDR3 DNA: TGCGCCAGCAGTCCAGGGGACCGGGGCTACACCTTC.

The chain carries TRBV6-2 or TRBV6-3 and TRBJ2-7; possible D gene TRBD2, 6 bases. The germline V and J ends were trimmed by 7 bases and 3 bases, with 19 bases remaining between them. The length of the CDR3 is 15 residues. The germline V gene encodes CDR1 MNHEY and CDR2 SVGEGT. The CDR3 nucleotides read TGTGCCAGCAAGTCGGGCGGGATAGGGAACTACGAGCAGTACTTC. Its protein product is CASKSGGIGNYEQYF.

This chain uses TRBV27 with TRBJ2-3; TRBD2 matches at 10 bases. Germline assignment: CDR1 MNHEY and CDR2 SMNVEV (reference sequence). This CDR3 spans 17 amino acids. Unmatched junction bases numbered 10, after V lost 7 bases and J lost 0 bases. The CDR3 reads CASTPRTSGTSTDTQYF. The DNA of the CDR3 is TGTGCCAGCACCCCAAGGACTAGCGGAACTAGCACAGATACGCAGTATTTT.

The V call is TRBV11-2, the J call TRBJ1-2; D is possibly TRBD1 (5 bases). The V gene lost 4 bases and the J gene lost 8 bases, with 14 bases spanning the gap. CDR3 length: 13 residues. The germline V gene has CDR1 SGHAT and CDR2 FQNNGV. CDR3 bases: TGTGCCAGCAGCTCCCAGGTGGGGGAAGGCTACACCTTC. Translated, it gives CASSSQVGEGYTF.

This sequence joins TRBV28 and TRBJ1-1, with D possibly being TRBD1 (6 bases). V was pared by 0 bases and J by 5 bases, with 13 bases between. Per the germline V gene, CDR1 is MDHEN and CDR2 is SYDVKM. The CDR3 totals 15 residues. CDR3 in amino acids: CASSLWGARGTEAFF. In DNA form, the CDR3 reads TGTGCCAGCAGTTTATGGGGGGCGAGGGGGACTGAAGCTTTCTTT.

The chain is built from TRBV11-2 and TRBJ2-7; 7 nucleotides agree with TRBD1. Germline trimming cut 5 bases from V and 1 base from J; bases unmatched to any gene: 5. CDR3 length: 14 amino acids. The germline V gene encodes CDR1 SGHAT and CDR2 FQNNGV. CDR3 DNA sequence: TGTGCCAGCAGCACGCCCAGGGGGTCCTACGAGCAGTACTTC. It yields the protein CASSTPRGSYEQYF.

This chain connects TRBV18 to TRBJ1-1; possible D gene TRBD1, 5 bases. Between the trimmed V and J ends, which lost 3 bases and 1 base, there was a span of 15 bases. CDR1 is KGHSH and CDR2 is LQKENI in the germline V gene. The CDR3 consists of 16 residues. CDR3 residues: CASSPTTGFQNTEAFF. CDR3 bases: TGTGCCAGCTCACCGACCACAGGTTTCCAGAACACTGAAGCTTTCTTT. Looking up the rest from reference TRBV18 and TRBJ1-1 gives the full variable domain: NAGVMQNPRHLVRRRGQEARLRCSPMKGHSHVYWYRQLPEEGLKFMVYLQKENIIDESGMPKERFSAEFPKEGPSILRIQQVVRGDSAAYFCASSPTTGFQNTEAFFGQGTRLTVV.

The CDR3 spells CASSLVRGAGTEAFF. The CDR3, as DNA: TGTGCCAGCAGCTTAGTCCGGGGTGCCGGGACTGAAGCTTTCTTT. The chain uses TRBV11-2 and TRBJ1-1; D is undetermined. CDR3 size: 15 residues. V gave up 1 base and J gave up 5 bases, with 14 bases separating them. Germline V gene lookup returns CDR1 SGHAT and CDR2 FQNNGV.

The chain links TRBV27 to TRBJ2-2; the D gene is possibly TRBD2 (5 bases). V was clipped by 8 bases and J by 1 base, with 14 bases between them. Germline V CDR1 and CDR2: MNHEY, SMNVEV (reference sequence). This CDR3 is 15 amino acids long. In DNA form, the CDR3 reads TGTGCCAGCGGGAGCGTGGGCAGGAACACCGGGGAGCTGTTTTTT. This sequence encodes CASGSVGRNTGELFF.

This chain connects TRBV7-9 to TRBJ1-5; D gene ambiguous. CDR3 size: 13 residues. Trimming took 9 bases from V and 7 from J, leaving 16 bases between them. Germline V gene data show CDR1 as SEHNR and CDR2 as FQNEAQ (reference sequence). CDR3 nucleotides: TGTGCCAGAAGCAATAGTAGCGGACAGCCCCAGCATTTT. Its translation is CARSNSSGQPQHF. Variable domain in full (rest from reference TRBV7-9 and TRBJ1-5): DTGVSQNPRHKITKRGQNVTFRCDPISEHNRLYWYRQTLGQGPEFLTYFQNEAQLEKSRLLSDRFSAERPKGSFSTLEIQRTEQGDSAMYLCARSNSSGQPQHFGDGTRLSIL.

The chain combines TRBV27 with TRBJ1-2; D is perhaps TRBD1 (5 bases). The CDR3 has 15 residues. Trimming shortened V by 5 bases and J by 4 bases, and 17 bases separated the two germline ends. The germline gives CDR1 MNHEY, CDR2 SMNVEV (reference sequence). CDR3 DNA sequence: TGTGCCAGCAGTCTACGCTTGACAGACTTCTATGGCTACACCTTC. Residues: CASSLRLTDFYGYTF.

The gene calls are TRBV6-1 and TRBJ1-2; D may be TRBD1 (6 bases). CDR3 length equals 13 residues. Trimming cost V 8 bases and J 4 bases, with 14 bases left between them. Germline CDR1 reads MNHNS; CDR2 reads SASEGT. The DNA for the CDR3 is TGTGCCAGCGCCGAAACAGGGATCTATGGCTACACCTTC. Amino acid sequence: CASAETGIYGYTF.

The chain combines TRBV4-1 with TRBJ1-1; D perhaps matches TRBD1 (5 bases). Germline CDR1 and CDR2: MGHRA and YSYEKL. V lost 2 bases and J lost 0, with 13 bases in between. This CDR3 contains 16 residues. The chain's CDR3 is CASSQPTEGLNTEAFF. The CDR3 nucleotides read TGCGCCAGCAGCCAACCAACCGAGGGGCTGAACACTGAAGCTTTCTTT.